This T cell receptor (beta chain) is from a study of OX40 agonist ivuxolimab in advanced cancers. Notes on the study in general: It was also the case that some nonresponders had low normalized T-cell clonal expansion. Researchers did not determine the expanded peripheral T cells' antigen specificity.

On this clone itself: As yet, its antigen is unknown.

Generated by immunoSEQ multiplex PCR, the TCRdb table keeps only in-frame clones and is missing some. This sample yields tens of thousands of clones, of which more than 65% are seen a single time; approximately 5% belongs to the top ten. The CDR3 sequence is 16 residues long. V dropped 3 bases and J dropped 8; count of bases not matched to a gene: 12. CDR1 is SGHTA and CDR2 is FQGNSA in the germline V gene. This TCR came from an adult with an advanced solid tumor such as melanoma, head and neck, liver or kidney cancer. The chain has TRBV7-2 and TRBJ1-2; 10 bases map to TRBD1. The sequences come from CD4+ or CD8+ T cells sorted from blood, collected in a trial of the OX40 agonist ivuxolimab. The CDR3 loop reads CASSFTGTGELGGYTF. In DNA form, the CDR3 reads TGTGCCAGCAGCTTTACCGGGACAGGGGAATTAGGAGGCTACACCTTC.